This T cell receptor (beta chain) appears in the sequencing data of a study of post-analysis software for immune sequencing data. Study findings and constraints: In patients, 4 to 6 TRBV segments were more frequent than in controls, with TRBV5-6, TRBV5-1 and TRBV20-1 among them.

Germline V gene lookup returns CDR1 SGHVS and CDR2 FQNEAQ. J lost 2 bases, V lost 1 base, and 5 bases had no gene match. The CDR3 totals 16 residues. This clonotype showed up just once. Its antigen is not known. Tagging with unique molecular identifiers was a feature of the TCR beta cDNA libraries. One entry per CDR3 protein results from TCRdb running MiXCR on the PCR reads. The sample has 750,000 to 950,000 distinct CDR3 sequences; approximately 53% are singletons. Sequencing was done on a sample of blood. The rearrangement uses TRBV7-8 and TRBJ1-5; 7 nucleotides line up with TRBD1. The TCR sequence derives from a girl aged 10-17 years with multiple sclerosis. The CDR3 region is CASSLGDRAGNQPQHF. DNA of the CDR3: TGTGCCAGCAGCTTAGGAGACAGGGCTGGCAATCAGCCCCAGCATTTT.